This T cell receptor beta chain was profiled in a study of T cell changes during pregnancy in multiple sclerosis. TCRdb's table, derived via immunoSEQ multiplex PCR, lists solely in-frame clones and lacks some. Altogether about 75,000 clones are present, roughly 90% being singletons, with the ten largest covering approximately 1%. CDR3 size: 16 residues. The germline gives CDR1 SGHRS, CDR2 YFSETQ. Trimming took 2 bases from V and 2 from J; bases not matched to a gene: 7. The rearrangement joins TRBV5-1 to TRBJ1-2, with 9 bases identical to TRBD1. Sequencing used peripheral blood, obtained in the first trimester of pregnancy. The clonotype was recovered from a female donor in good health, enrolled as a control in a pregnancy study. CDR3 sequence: CASSLSPGTGNYGYTF. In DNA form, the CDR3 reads TGCGCCAGCAGCTTAAGTCCCGGGACAGGGAACTATGGCTACACCTTC.